The entry below gives a single TCR beta chain sequence along with its context. The same CDR3 arises from other DNA sequences in this sample as well. The sample comes from a study of blood T cell repertoires in COVID-19. The V gene's germline CDR1 is MDHEN and CDR2 SYDVKM. V was clipped by 6 bases and J by 2 bases, with 16 bases between them. The CDR3 extends over 15 amino acids. Original processing notes: Researchers report that nucleated cell counts were estimated from reference gene primer amplification. Generated by immunoSEQ multiplex PCR, the TCRdb table keeps only in-frame clones and is missing some. V and J calls and clone size are given by that table; D and trimming were obtained from the DNA. The sample lists some 120,000 clones; roughly 85% were seen once.

The sequenced material came from peripheral blood. This TCR was sampled from a human donor in a cohort sampled during active COVID-19. The J gene is TRBJ1-1, the V gene TRBV28; D may be TRBD1 (6 bases). DNA of the CDR3: TGTGCCAGCAGCCTCAACCGGGGACAAAACACTGAAGCTTTCTTT. Translated: CASSLNRGQNTEAFF.